This T cell receptor (beta chain) was obtained from a study of T cell repertoires in ileal Crohn's disease. In the study overall: Surgery for a complication: stricturing in 61%, penetrating in about 40%. Findings and limits, study-wide: All patients with clonality above 26.8% had endoscopic recurrence. Clonal expansions were more frequent in active smokers than non-smokers at surgery. Sorted CD8 T cells held more high-frequency clones than CD4.

Concerning this clone: Its antigen is still unknown.

Produced via immunoSEQ multiplex PCR; TCRdb's table is partial and in-frame only. The sample has 15,000 to 20,000 clones, around 88% seen once. In germline, CDR1 is MDHEN, CDR2 SYDVKM. This CDR3 region has 14 residues. V was pared by 3 bases and J by 0 bases, with 6 bases between. The clonotype comes from an adult with Crohn's disease. The rearrangement joins TRBV28 to TRBJ1-3; no clear D gene. Material: ileal tissue. The CDR3 DNA sequence: TGTGCCAGCAGTTTTTCCCTCTCTGGAAACACCATATATTTT. Its protein product is CASSFSLSGNTIYF.